Described below is a single T cell receptor beta chain sequence and its context. CDR1 is PRHDT, CDR2 FYEKMQ, per germline (reference sequence). V gave up 1 base and J gave up 2 bases, with 17 bases separating them. This CDR3 contains 17 residues. The sample belongs to a study of PD-L1 blockade in urothelial cancer. TCRdb's copy holds only in-frame clones and misses some; the assay was immunoSEQ multiplex PCR. This table holds under 30,000 clones, 70% to 90% found once. The sequencing used PBMCs, collected around atezolizumab (anti-PD-L1) treatment. The clonotype was recovered from a man aged 50 to 59 with urothelial cancer. The chain combines TRBV13 with TRBJ1-2; D not resolved. As DNA, the CDR3 is TGTGCCAGCAGCTTAGAAGTCCGGTCGCTAGAGAACTATGGCTACACCTTC. Translated: CASSLEVRSLENYGYTF.